Below, 11 T cell receptor beta chains from the same sample are listed, as sequenced in a study of shared clonotypes between healthy human individuals. Method: immunoSEQ multiplex PCR; TCRdb's copy keeps in-frame clones and lacks some. The sample lists about 380,000 clones; about 96% were seen once. The sequenced material came from memory CD8+ T cells sorted from blood. As for subset: CD45RO+ cells pooled with CCR7-negative TemRA cells. These receptors were collected from a young man in good health.

Comment on this clone: Other DNA sequences in this specimen translate into the identical CDR3. V and J are TRBV4-1 and TRBJ2-5; the D gene could be TRBD1 or TRBD2 (7 bases each). V was clipped by 0 bases and J by 5 bases, with 10 bases between them. Looked up from germline, CDR1 is MGHRA and CDR2 is YSYEKL. The CDR3 has 14 residues. The CDR3 spells CASSQDRGGETQYF. The CDR3 DNA sequence: TGCGCCAGCAGCCAAGACAGGGGGGGTGAGACCCAGTACTTC.

The V and J genes are TRBV30 and TRBJ2-3; unclear D gene. Germline CDR1 GTSNPN, CDR2 SVGIG (reference sequence). The germline V and J ends were trimmed by 1 base and 2 bases, with 4 bases remaining between them. The CDR3 spans 12 residues. In DNA form, the CDR3 reads TGTGCCTGGAGTGCGGTCACAGATACGCAGTATTTT. As protein: CAWSAVTDTQYF.

This chain connects TRBV27 to TRBJ2-3, with 10 bases identical to TRBD2. Trimming at V came to 2 bases and at J to 4 bases, leaving 6 bases not matched to a gene. Germline CDR1 reads MNHEY; CDR2 reads SMNVEV (reference sequence). The CDR3 spans 16 residues. The CDR3 DNA sequence: TGTGCCAGCAGTTTAACTAGCGGGATAGGCGCAGATACGCAGTATTTT. It is translated as CASSLTSGIGADTQYF.

In DNA, the CDR3 is TGTGCCAGCAGCTTCCCGGGACAGGGGTACGAGCAGTACTTC. It is translated as CASSFPGQGYEQYF. The rearrangement links TRBV7-9 to TRBJ2-7; the match to TRBD1 covers 10 bases. Germline V CDR1 and CDR2: SEHNR, FQNEAQ (reference sequence). The CDR3 has 14 residues. V was pared by 3 bases and J by 4 bases, with 3 bases of the junction left unmatched.

This clone appeared once. This rearrangement joins TRBV9 to TRBJ2-3; D possibly matches TRBD1 or TRBD2 (6 bases each). Germline V lookup: CDR1 SGDLS, CDR2 YYNGEE. The CDR3 contains 14 residues. V shed 7 bases and J shed 6 bases, with 18 bases lying between them. The CDR3 region is CASSRGGTTDTQYF. DNA for the CDR3: TGTGCCAGCTCCAGGGGCGGGACCACGGATACGCAGTATTTT.

The gene calls are TRBV14 and TRBJ1-1, with D tentatively TRBD1 (5 bases). The CDR3 consists of 14 residues. Germline V CDR1 and CDR2: SGHDN, FVKESK. V was clipped by 4 bases and J by 0 bases, with 9 bases between them. The CDR3 DNA is TGTGCCAGCAGCCGGGCGGGGGTGAACACTGAAGCTTTCTTT. Its protein is CASSRAGVNTEAFF.

The rearrangement joins TRBV2 to TRBJ2-7; 7 bases fit TRBD1. The CDR3 is 13 residues long. Trimming took 7 bases from V and 1 from J; bases not matched to a gene: 4. CDR1 SNHLY and CDR2 FYNNEI come from the germline V gene. The DNA for the CDR3 is TGTGCCAGCAACCCGACAGGGTCCTACGAGCAGTACTTC. Translation: CASNPTGSYEQYF.

J is TRBJ1-1 and V is TRBV28; tentatively, D is TRBD1 (6 bases). V lost 5 bases and J lost 5, with 18 bases in between. Germline values: CDR1 MDHEN, CDR2 SYDVKM. There are 15 residues in the CDR3. The DNA of the CDR3 is TGTGCCAGCAGTGAATTTGGCGGGGGGCGGACTGAAGCTTTCTTT. It encodes CASSEFGGGRTEAFF.

This clone was recorded once. The CDR3 sequence is CASSYDFRNTEAFF. DNA of the CDR3: TGTGCCAGCAGTTACGATTTCAGGAACACTGAAGCTTTCTTT. This chain connects TRBV6-9 to TRBJ1-1; D is uncertain. CDR1 is MNHGY and CDR2 is SVAAGI in the germline V gene. The CDR3 has 14 residues. V lost 3 bases to trimming and J lost 1 base, with 9 bases between them.

This clone came up a few times. The sample holds other DNA sequences that translate to the same CDR3. This chain connects TRBV11-2 to TRBJ2-5; D is unresolved. The V end lost 1 base, the J end lost 3 bases, and 3 bases lay between the germline ends. Germline values: CDR1 SGHAT, CDR2 FQNNGV. This CDR3 region has 12 residues. The CDR3 here is CASSLGEETQYF. The CDR3 nucleotides read TGTGCCAGCAGCTTAGGGGAAGAGACCCAGTACTTC. The full variable domain, in which reference TRBV11-2 and TRBJ2-5 provide the parts outside the CDR3, is EAGVAQSPRYKIIEKRQSVAFWCNPISGHATLYWYQQILGQGPKLLIQFQNNGVVDDSQLPKDRFSAERLKGVDSTLKIQPAKLEDSAVYLCASSLGEETQYFGPGTRLLVL.

The rearrangement links TRBV5-1 to TRBJ2-5; D is perhaps TRBD1 (6 bases). The CDR3 runs 13 residues. From germline, CDR1 is SGHRS and CDR2 YFSETQ. Trimming took 1 base from V and 5 from J, leaving 9 bases between them. The CDR3 sequence: CASSLSGDETQYF. Written as DNA, the CDR3 is TGCGCCAGCAGCTTGTCAGGGGACGAGACCCAGTACTTC.